This T cell receptor beta chain was identified during a study of cytomegalovirus exposure and HLA in healthy donors. This clone was counted a few times. Germline CDR1 SGHTA, CDR2 FQGNSA. This CDR3 is built from 14 residues. V gave up 3 bases and J gave up 0 bases, with 7 bases separating them. This table comes from immunoSEQ multiplex PCR, and its TCRdb copy is limited to in-frame clones, with some not included. This sample carries 65,000 to 80,000 clones, roughly 92% of them seen once, and the ten largest clones take about 1.9%. Sequencing input: PBMCs. The chain uses TRBV7-2 and TRBJ2-3, with D tentatively TRBD1 (6 bases). The TCR was taken from a woman aged 18-29 years in good health and CMV-seropositive. The CDR3 loop reads CASSLGHSTDTQYF. The CDR3 DNA reads as TGTGCCAGCAGCTTGGGACATAGCACAGATACGCAGTATTTT.